This T cell receptor beta chain was identified during a study of STAT5B mutations in CD4+ large granular lymphocyte leukemia. The CDR3 spans 16 residues. V gave up 1 base and J gave up 7 bases, with 19 bases separating them. Germline V gene lookup returns CDR1 MDHEN and CDR2 SYDVKM. Produced via immunoSEQ multiplex PCR; TCRdb's table is partial and in-frame only. The sample includes more than 30,000 clones, roughly nine tenths seen only once; the top ten take over 0.35%. Sequencing was performed on CD4+ T cells from blood buffy coats. This receptor was identified in a human donor in good health. The gene calls are TRBV28 and TRBJ2-5; perhaps TRBD2 as D (6 bases). The CDR3 reads CASSLLGSGLPGTQYF. CDR3 coding DNA: TGTGCCAGCAGTTTATTGGGGAGCGGGCTCCCTGGGACCCAGTACTTC.